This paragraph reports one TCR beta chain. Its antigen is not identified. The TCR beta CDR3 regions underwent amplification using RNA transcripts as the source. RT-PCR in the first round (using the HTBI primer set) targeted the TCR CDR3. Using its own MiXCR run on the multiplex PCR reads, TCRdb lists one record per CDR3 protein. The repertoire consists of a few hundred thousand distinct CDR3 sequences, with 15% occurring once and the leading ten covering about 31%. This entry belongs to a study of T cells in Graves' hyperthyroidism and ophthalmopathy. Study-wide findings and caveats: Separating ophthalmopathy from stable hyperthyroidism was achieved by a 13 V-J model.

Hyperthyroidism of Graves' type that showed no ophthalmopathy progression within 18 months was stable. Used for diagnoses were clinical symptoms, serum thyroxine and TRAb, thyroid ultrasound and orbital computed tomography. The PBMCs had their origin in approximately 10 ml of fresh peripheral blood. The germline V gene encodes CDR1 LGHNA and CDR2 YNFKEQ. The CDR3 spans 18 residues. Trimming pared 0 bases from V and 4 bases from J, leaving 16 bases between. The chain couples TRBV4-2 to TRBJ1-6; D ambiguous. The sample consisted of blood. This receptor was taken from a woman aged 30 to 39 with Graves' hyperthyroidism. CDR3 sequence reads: CASSQDTVALSYNSPLHF. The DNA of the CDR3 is TGTGCCAGCAGCCAAGACACAGTAGCCCTATCATATAATTCACCCCTCCACTTT.